A selection of T cell receptor beta chains follows, all from one sample in a study of control samples from healthy donors and cancer patients. The protocol was immunoSEQ multiplex PCR, while the TCRdb copy is restricted to in-frame clones and leaves out a portion. The sample carries under 150,000 clones, roughly nine tenths recorded once. Sequenced sample: blood. The origin of the receptors is a woman in her thirties in good health. Each CDR3 is given with its conserved first and last residue. The D gene is left open where the match is weak. Size is stated for part of the rows, as once, few or many counts, or as a class when the clone is expanded.

clone size: -; D gene: TRBD1; V gene: TRBV30; J gene: TRBJ1-1; CDR3 DNA: TGTGCCTGGAGTCGGACAGGTGGTAACACTGAAGCTTTCTTT; CDR3 protein: CAWSRTGGNTEAFF
clone size: once; D gene: -; V gene: TRBV3-1/TRBV3-2; J gene: TRBJ1-2; CDR3 DNA: TGTGCCAGCAGCCAAGAAGGTAACTATGGCTACACCTTC; CDR3 protein: CASSQEGNYGYTF
clone size: once; D gene: -; V gene: TRBV12-3/TRBV12-4; J gene: TRBJ1-2; CDR3 DNA: TGTGCCAGCGGCATCCCACCTAACTATGGCTACACCTTC; CDR3 protein: CASGIPPNYGYTF
clone size: -; D gene: TRBD2; V gene: TRBV5-4; J gene: TRBJ2-1; CDR3 DNA: TGTGCCAGCAGCTTGCGGGAGGGATTATCAGAGCAGTTCTTC; CDR3 protein: CASSLREGLSEQFF
clone size: -; D gene: -; V gene: TRBV5-4; J gene: TRBJ1-1; CDR3 DNA: TGTGCCAGCAGCTTGGACGGCACTGAAGCTTTCTTT; CDR3 protein: CASSLDGTEAFF
clone size: -; D gene: -; V gene: TRBV4-2; J gene: TRBJ1-5; CDR3 DNA: TGTGCCAGCAGCCAAGAAGAGGGTCAGCCCCAGCATTTT; CDR3 protein: CASSQEEGQPQHF
clone size: few; D gene: -; V gene: TRBV11-3; J gene: TRBJ2-2; CDR3 DNA: TGTGCCAGCAGCTTTCGGGTTAACACCGGGGAGCTGTTTTTT; CDR3 protein: CASSFRVNTGELFF
clone size: once; D gene: -; V gene: TRBV5-8; J gene: TRBJ2-5; CDR3 DNA: TGTGCCAGCAGCTTGGCGTTGCCAGGGCGGCAAGAGACCCAGTACTTC; CDR3 protein: CASSLALPGRQETQYF
clone size: -; D gene: -; V gene: TRBV21-1; J gene: TRBJ2-5; CDR3 DNA: TGTGCCAGCAGCATGGGAGCGGGAGGGCCCTCAGAGACCCAGTACTTC; CDR3 protein: CASSMGAGGPSETQYF
clone size: -; D gene: TRBD1; V gene: TRBV10-3; J gene: TRBJ2-1; CDR3 DNA: TGTGCCAGCTCACCCGGGACAGGGGGCAATGAGCAGTTCTTC; CDR3 protein: CASSPGTGGNEQFF
clone size: -; D gene: TRBD1; V gene: TRBV6-5; J gene: TRBJ1-6; CDR3 DNA: TGTGCCAGCAGTTACGGGGACAGGGGTTATTCACCCCTCCACTTT; CDR3 protein: CASSYGDRGYSPLHF
clone size: -; D gene: -; V gene: TRBV30; J gene: TRBJ1-2; CDR3 DNA: TGTGCCTCTAGGGGCGCTAACTATGGCTACACCTTC; CDR3 protein: CASRGANYGYTF
clone size: few; D gene: TRBD1; V gene: TRBV7-7; J gene: TRBJ2-7; CDR3 DNA: TGTGCCAGCAGCACCTTACGACAGGGACGTTGGGACTACGAGCAGTACTTC; CDR3 protein: CASSTLRQGRWDYEQYF
clone size: -; D gene: -; V gene: TRBV7-9; J gene: TRBJ2-3; CDR3 DNA: TGTGCCAGCAGCTTAAGTACAGTCACAGATACGCAGTATTTT; CDR3 protein: CASSLSTVTDTQYF
clone size: -; D gene: TRBD1; V gene: TRBV6-5; J gene: TRBJ1-3; CDR3 DNA: TGTGCCAGCAGACGGACAGGGCCAGGAAACACCATATATTTT; CDR3 protein: CASRRTGPGNTIYF
clone size: -; D gene: TRBD2; V gene: TRBV13; J gene: TRBJ2-1; CDR3 DNA: TGTGCCAGCAGCTTTGGGCTCGTAACCGGGACTACTTACAATGAGCAGTTCTTC; CDR3 protein: CASSFGLVTGTTYNEQFF
clone size: -; D gene: TRBD2; V gene: TRBV2; J gene: TRBJ2-3; CDR3 DNA: TGTGCCAGCAGTGCCAAGACTAGCGGGAGCACAGATACGCAGTATTTT; CDR3 protein: CASSAKTSGSTDTQYF